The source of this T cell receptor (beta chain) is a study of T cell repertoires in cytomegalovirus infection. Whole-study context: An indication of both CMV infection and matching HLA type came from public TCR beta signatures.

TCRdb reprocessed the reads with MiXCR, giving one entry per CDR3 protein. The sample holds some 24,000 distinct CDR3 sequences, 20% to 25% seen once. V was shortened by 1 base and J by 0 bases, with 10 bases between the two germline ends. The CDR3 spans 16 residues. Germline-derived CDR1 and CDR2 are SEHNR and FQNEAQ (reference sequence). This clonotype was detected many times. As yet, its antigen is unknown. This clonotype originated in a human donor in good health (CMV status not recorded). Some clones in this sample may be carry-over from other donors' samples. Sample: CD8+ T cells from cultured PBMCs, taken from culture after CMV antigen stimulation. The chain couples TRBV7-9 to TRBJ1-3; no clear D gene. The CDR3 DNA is TGTGCCAGCAGCTTAGACACGATTAGCTCTGGAAACACCATATATTTT. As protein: CASSLDTISSGNTIYF.